This TCR beta chain was profiled in a study of technical replicates of blood from a few donors. The CDR3 is 15 amino acids. Trimming cost V 3 bases and J 0 bases, with 10 bases left between them. Germline V gene data show CDR1 as SEHNR and CDR2 as FQNEAQ (reference sequence). Some clones are missing from TCRdb's copy, which holds only in-frame ones; the method was immunoSEQ multiplex PCR. The data contain 55,000 to 75,000 clones, around 87% of them singletons. This clone was counted a single time. The chain has TRBV7-9 and TRBJ2-3; TRBD2 might be the D (6 bases). This TCR derives from a human donor in good health. Some clones in this sample may be carry-over from other donors' samples. Input material: PBMCs. CDR3 sequence (DNA): TGTGCCAGCAGCTTCAACAGCGGGAGCACAGATACGCAGTATTTT. Protein sequence: CASSFNSGSTDTQYF.